This T cell receptor beta chain was observed in a study of OX40 agonist ivuxolimab in advanced cancers. Study as a whole: Anti-PD-1, anti-PD-L1 or anti-CTLA-4 therapy given earlier was allowed, and approximately 43% had some. Points from the study as a whole: Expanded peripheral T cell antigen specificity was not determined. Doses of 0.1 to 3.0 mg/kg were accompanied by clonal expansion of CD4+ and CD8+ blood T cells by week 6.

Concerning this clone: Antigen: not known.

Autoimmune disease history or systemic immunosuppression was exclusionary. TCRdb's copy holds only in-frame clones and misses some; the assay was immunoSEQ multiplex PCR. The sample carries tens of thousands of clones, 81% recorded once. Germline assignment: CDR1 MNHEY and CDR2 SMNVEV (reference sequence). CDR3 size: 13 residues. Trimming removed 3 bases at V and 4 bases at J, with 7 bases between. The material was CD4+ or CD8+ T cells sorted from blood, obtained in a trial of the OX40 agonist ivuxolimab. The rearrangement uses TRBV27 and TRBJ1-5; D is possibly TRBD1 (5 bases). The TCR sequence derives from an adult with an advanced solid tumor such as melanoma, head and neck, liver or kidney cancer. The CDR3: CASSFRGNQPQHF. The CDR3 region has the DNA TGTGCCAGCAGTTTTCGGGGGAATCAGCCCCAGCATTTT.